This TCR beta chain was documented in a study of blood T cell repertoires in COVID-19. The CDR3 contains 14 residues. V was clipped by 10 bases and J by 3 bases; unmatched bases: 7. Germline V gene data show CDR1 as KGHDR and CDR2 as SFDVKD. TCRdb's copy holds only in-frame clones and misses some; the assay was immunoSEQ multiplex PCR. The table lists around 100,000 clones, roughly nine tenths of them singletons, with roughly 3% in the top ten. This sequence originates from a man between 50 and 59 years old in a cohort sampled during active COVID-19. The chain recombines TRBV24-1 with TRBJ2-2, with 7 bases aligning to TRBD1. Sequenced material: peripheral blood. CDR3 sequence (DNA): TGTGCCACGAGGGGGCAGGGGGACACCGGGGAGCTGTTTTTT. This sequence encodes CATRGQGDTGELFF.